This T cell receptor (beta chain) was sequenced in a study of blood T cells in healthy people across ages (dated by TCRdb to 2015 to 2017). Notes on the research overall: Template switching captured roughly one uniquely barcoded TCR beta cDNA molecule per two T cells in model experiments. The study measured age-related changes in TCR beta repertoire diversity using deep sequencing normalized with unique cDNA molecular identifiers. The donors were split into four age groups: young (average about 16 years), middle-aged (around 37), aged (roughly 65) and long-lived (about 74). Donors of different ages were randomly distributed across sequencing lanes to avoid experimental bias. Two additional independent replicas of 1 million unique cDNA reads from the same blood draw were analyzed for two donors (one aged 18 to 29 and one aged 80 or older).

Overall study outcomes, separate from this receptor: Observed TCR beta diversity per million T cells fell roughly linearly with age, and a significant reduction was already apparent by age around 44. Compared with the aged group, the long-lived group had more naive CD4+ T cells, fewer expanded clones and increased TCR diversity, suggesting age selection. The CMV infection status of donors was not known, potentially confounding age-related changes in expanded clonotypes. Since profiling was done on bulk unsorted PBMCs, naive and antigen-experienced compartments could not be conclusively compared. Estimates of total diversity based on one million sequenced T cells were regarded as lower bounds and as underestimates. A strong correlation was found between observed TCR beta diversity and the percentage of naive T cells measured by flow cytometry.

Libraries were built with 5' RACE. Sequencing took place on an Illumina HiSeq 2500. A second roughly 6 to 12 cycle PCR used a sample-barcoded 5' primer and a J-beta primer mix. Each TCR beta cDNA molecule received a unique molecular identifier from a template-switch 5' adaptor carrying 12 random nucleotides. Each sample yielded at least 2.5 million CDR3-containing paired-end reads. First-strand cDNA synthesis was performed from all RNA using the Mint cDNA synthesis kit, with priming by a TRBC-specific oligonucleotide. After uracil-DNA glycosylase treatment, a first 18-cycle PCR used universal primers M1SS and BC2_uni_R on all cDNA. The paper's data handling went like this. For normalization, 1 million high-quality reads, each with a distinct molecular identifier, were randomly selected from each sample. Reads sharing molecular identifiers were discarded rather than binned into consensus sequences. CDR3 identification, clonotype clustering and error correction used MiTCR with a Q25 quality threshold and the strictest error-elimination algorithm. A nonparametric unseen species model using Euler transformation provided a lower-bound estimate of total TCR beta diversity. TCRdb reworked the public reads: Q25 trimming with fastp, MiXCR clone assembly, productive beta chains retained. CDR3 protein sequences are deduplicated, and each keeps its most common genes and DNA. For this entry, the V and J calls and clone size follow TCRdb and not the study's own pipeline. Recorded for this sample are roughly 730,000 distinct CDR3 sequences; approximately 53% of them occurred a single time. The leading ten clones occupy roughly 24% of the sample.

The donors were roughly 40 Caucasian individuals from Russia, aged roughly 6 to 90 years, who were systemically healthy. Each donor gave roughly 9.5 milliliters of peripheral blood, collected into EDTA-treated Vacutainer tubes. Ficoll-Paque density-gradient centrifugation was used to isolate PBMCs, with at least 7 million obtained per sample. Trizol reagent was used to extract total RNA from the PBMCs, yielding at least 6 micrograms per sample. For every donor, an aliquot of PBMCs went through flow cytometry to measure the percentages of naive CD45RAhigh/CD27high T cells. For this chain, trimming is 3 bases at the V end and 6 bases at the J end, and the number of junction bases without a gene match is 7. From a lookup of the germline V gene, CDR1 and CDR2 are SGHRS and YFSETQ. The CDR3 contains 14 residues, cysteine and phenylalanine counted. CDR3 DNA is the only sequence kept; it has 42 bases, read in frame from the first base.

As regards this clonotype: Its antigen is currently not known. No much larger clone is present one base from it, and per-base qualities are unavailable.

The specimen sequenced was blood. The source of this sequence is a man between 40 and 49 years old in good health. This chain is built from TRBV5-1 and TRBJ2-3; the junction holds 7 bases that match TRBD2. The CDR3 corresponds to CASSSSLASDTQYF. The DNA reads TGCGCCAGCAGCTCGTCACTAGCGTCGGATACGCAGTATTTT.